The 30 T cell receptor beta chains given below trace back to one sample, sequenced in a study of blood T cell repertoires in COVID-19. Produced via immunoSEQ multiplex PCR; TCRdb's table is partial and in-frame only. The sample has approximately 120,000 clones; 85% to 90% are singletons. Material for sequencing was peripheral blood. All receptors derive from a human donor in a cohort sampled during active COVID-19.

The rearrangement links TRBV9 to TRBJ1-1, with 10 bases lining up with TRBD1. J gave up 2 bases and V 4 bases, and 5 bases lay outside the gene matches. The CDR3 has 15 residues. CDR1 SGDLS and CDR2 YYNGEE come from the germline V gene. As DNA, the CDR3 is TGTGCCAGCAGCACAGGGACAGGGGTTAACACTGAAGCTTTCTTT. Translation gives CASSTGTGVNTEAFF.

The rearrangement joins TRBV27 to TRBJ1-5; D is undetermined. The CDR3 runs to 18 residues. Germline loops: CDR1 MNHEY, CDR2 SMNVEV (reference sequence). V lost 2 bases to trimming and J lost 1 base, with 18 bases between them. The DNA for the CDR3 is TGTGCCAGCAGTTTAGCGGCTCGGTGGGGAGGGAGCAATCAGCCCCAGCATTTT. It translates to CASSLAARWGGSNQPQHF.

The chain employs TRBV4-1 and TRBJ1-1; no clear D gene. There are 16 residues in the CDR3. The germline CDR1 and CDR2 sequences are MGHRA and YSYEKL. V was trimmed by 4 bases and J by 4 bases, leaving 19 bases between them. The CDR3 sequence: CASSPVQRGSATEAFF. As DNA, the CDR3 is TGCGCCAGCAGCCCTGTTCAGCGAGGGTCCGCCACTGAAGCTTTCTTT.

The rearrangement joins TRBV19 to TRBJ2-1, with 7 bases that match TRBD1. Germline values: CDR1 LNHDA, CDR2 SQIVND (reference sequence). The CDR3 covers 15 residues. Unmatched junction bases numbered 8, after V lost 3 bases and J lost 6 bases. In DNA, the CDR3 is TGTGCCAGTAGTATGAAACCGGCAGGGGGCAATGAGCAGTTCTTC. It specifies CASSMKPAGGNEQFF.

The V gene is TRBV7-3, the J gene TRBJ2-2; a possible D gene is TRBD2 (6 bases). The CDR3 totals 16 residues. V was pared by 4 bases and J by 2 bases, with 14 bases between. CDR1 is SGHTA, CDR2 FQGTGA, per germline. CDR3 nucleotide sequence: TGTGCCAGCAGCTCCCAGCCGGGGGATAACACCGGGGAGCTGTTTTTT. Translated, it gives CASSSQPGDNTGELFF.

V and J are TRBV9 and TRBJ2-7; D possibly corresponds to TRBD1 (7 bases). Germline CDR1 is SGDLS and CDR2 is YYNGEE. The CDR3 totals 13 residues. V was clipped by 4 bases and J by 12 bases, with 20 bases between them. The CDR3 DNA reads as TGTGCCAGCAGCCCGGTGCCCAGGGGGGATCCGTACTTC. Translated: CASSPVPRGDPYF.

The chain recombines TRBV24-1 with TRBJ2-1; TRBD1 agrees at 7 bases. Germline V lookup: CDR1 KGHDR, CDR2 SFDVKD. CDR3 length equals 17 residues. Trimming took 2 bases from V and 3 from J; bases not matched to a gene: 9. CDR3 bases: TGTGCCACCAGTGATTGGAACGACAGGGTGAGCTACAATGAGCAGTTCTTC. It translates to CATSDWNDRVSYNEQFF.

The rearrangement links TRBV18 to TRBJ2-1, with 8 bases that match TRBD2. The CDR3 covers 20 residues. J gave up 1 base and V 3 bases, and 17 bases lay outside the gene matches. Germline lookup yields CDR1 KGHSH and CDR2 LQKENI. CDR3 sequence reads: CASSPRPGLGAAGSYNEQFF. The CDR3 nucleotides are TGTGCCAGCTCACCTCGACCGGGACTAGGGGCGGCCGGATCCTACAATGAGCAGTTCTTC.

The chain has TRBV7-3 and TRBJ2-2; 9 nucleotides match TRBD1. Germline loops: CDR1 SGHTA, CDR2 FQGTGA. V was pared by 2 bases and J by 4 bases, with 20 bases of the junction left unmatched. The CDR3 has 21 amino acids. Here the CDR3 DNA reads TGTGCCAGCAGCTTAGAACCTCCGGGACAGGGATTTGGATCGGGCACCGGGGAGCTGTTTTTT. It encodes CASSLEPPGQGFGSGTGELFF.

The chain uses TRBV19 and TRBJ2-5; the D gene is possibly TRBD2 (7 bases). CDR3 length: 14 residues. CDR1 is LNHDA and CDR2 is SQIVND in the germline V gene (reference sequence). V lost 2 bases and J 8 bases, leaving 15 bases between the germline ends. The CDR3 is CASSIQGGGKTQYF. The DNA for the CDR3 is TGTGCCAGTAGTATACAAGGGGGGGGGAAAACCCAGTACTTC.

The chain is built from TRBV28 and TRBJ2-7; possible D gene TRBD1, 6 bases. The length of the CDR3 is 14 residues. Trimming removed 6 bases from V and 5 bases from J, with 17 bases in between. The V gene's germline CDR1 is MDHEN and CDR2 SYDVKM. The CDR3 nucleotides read TGTGCCAGCAGCTTGAACAGGGCCGGCGACGAGCAGTACTTC. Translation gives CASSLNRAGDEQYF.

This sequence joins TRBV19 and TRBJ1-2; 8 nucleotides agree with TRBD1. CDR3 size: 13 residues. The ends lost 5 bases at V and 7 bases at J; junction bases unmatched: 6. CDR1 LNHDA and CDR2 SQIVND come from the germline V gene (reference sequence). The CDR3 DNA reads TGTGCCAGTAGTCAAGGACAGGGACGTGGCTACACCTTC. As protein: CASSQGQGRGYTF.

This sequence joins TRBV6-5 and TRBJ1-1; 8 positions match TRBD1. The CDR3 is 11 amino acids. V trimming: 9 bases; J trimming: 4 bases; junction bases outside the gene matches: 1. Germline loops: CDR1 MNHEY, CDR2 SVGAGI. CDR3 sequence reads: CASTGGTEAFF. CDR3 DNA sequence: TGTGCCAGTACAGGGGGCACTGAAGCTTTCTTT.

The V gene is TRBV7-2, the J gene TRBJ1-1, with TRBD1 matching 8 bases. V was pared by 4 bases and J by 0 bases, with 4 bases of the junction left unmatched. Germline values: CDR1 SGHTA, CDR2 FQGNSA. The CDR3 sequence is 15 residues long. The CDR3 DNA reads TGTGCCAGCAGCTATCCGGGACAGGTGAACACTGAAGCTTTCTTT. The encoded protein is CASSYPGQVNTEAFF.

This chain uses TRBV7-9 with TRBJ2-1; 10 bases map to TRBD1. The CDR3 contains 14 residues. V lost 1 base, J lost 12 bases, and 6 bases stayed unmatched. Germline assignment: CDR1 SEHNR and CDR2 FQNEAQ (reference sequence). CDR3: CASSLDPRDRGQFF. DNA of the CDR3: TGTGCCAGCAGCTTAGATCCCCGGGACAGGGGGCAGTTCTTC.

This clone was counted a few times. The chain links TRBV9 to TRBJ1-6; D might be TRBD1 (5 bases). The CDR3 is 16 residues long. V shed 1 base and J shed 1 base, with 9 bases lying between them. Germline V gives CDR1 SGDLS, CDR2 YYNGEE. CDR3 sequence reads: CASSVQDTSYNSPLHF. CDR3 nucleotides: TGTGCCAGCAGCGTACAGGACACATCCTATAATTCACCCCTCCACTTT.

The CDR3 nucleotides are TGTGCCAGCAGTTTATTCGGCAGGCTGGATGAAAAACTGTTTTTT. Protein: CASSLFGRLDEKLFF. This rearrangement joins TRBV27 to TRBJ1-4; D remains unclear. CDR3 length: 15 residues. Germline V gives CDR1 MNHEY, CDR2 SMNVEV (reference sequence). The V end lost 1 base, the J end lost 6 bases, and 12 bases lay between the germline ends.

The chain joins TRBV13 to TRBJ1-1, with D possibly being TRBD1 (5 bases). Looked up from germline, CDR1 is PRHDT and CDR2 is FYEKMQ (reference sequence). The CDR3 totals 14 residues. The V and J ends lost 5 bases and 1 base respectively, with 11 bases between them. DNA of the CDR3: TGTGCCAGCAGCCGAGCCGGGGGGAACACTGAAGCTTTCTTT. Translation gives CASSRAGGNTEAFF.

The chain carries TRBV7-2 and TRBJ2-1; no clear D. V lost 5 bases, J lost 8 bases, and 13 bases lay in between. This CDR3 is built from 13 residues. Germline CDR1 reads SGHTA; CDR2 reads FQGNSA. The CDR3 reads CASSPRRVYEQFF. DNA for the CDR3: TGTGCCAGCAGCCCACGTCGGGTGTATGAGCAGTTCTTC.

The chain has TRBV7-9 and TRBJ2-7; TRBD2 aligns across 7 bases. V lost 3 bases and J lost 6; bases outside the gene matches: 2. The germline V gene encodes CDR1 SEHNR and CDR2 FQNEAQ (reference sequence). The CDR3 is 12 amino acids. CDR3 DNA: TGTGCCAGCAGCTTGGGGGAGGGCGAGCAGTACTTC. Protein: CASSLGEGEQYF.

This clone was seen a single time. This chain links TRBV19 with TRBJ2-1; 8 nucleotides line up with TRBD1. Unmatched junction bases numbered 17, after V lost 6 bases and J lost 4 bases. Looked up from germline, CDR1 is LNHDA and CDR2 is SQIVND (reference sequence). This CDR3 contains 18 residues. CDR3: CASSPWGTGTGDYNEQFF. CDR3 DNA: TGTGCCAGTAGCCCATGGGGCACCGGGACAGGTGATTACAATGAGCAGTTCTTC.

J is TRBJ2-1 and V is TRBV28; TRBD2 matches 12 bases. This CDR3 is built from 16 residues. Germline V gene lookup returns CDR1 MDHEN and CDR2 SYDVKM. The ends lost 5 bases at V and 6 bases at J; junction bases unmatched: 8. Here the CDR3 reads CASSARLAGAGNEQFF. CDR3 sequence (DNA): TGTGCCAGCAGTGCCAGACTAGCGGGAGCGGGCAATGAGCAGTTCTTC.

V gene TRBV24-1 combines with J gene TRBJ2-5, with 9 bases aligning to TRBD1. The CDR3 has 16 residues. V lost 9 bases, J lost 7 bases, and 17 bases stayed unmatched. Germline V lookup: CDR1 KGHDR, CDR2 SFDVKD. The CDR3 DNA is TGTGCCACCGAGCCCACTTGGGGGACAGGGCCGGTGACCCAGTACTTC. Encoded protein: CATEPTWGTGPVTQYF.

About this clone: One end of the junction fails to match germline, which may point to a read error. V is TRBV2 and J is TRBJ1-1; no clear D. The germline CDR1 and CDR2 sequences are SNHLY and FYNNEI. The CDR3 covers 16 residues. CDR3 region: CASREGGQNLNTEAFF. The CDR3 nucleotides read TGTGCCAGCAGAGAAGGCGGGCAGAATCTGAACACTGAAGCTTTCTTT.

CDR3 sequence (DNA): TGTGCCAGCAGCTTAGCCCCCAGGGGTGGAGTCTACGAGCAGTACTTC. As protein: CASSLAPRGGVYEQYF. V and J are TRBV7-2 and TRBJ2-7; weak D call: TRBD1 (6 bases). V was pared by 0 bases and J by 3 bases, with 15 bases between. The length of the CDR3 is 16 residues. The germline V gene has CDR1 SGHTA and CDR2 FQGNSA.

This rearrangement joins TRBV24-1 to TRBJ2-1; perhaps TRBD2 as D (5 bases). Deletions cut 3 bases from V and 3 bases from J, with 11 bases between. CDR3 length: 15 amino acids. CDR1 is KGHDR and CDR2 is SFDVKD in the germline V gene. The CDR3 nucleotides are TGTGCCACCAGTGATCCCTATCGGGACTACAATGAGCAGTTCTTC. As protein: CATSDPYRDYNEQFF.

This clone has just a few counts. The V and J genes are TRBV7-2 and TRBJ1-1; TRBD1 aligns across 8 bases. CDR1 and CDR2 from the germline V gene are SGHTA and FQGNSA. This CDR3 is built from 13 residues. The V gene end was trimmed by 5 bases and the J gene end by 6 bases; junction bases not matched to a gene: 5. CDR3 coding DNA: TGTGCCAGCAGCACACAGGGGGGTTCTGAAGCTTTCTTT. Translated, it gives CASSTQGGSEAFF. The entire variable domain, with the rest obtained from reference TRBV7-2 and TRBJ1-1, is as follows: GAGVSQSPSNKVTEKGKDVELRCDPISGHTALYWYRQSLGQGLEFLIYFQGNSAPDKSGLPSDRFSAERTGGSVSTLTIQRTQQEDSAVYLCASSTQGGSEAFFGQGTRLTVV.

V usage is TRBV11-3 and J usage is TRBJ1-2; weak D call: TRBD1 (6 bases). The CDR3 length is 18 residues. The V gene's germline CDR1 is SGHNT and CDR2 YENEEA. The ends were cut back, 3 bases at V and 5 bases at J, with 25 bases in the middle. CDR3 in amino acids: CASSFRMTGQRIRYGYTF. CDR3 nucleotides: TGTGCCAGCAGCTTCCGAATGACTGGACAGCGGATTCGGTATGGCTACACCTTC.

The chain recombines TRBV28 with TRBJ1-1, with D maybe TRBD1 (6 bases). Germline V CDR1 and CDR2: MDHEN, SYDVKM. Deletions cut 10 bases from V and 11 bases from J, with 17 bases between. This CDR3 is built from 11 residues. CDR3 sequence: CATSGDLRAFF. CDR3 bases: TGTGCCACCTCAGGGGACCTGAGGGCTTTCTTT.

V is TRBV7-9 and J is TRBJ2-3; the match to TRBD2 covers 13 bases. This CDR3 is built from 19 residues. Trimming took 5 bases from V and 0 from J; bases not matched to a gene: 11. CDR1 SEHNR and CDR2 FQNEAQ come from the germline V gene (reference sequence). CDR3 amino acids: CASSHSGTSGIPSTDTQYF. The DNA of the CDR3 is TGTGCCAGCAGCCATTCCGGGACTAGCGGGATTCCTAGCACAGATACGCAGTATTTT.